The sequence of this TCR beta chain was determined in a study of T-cell memory formation after mild COVID-19. Study-wide findings and caveats: Nothing confirmed that second-wave clones peaking on day 37 were specific for SARS-CoV-2.

Note on this clonotype: No antigen is known for it.

Using constant-segment primers, 5'RACE produced TCR alpha and TCR beta cDNA libraries carrying sample barcodes and UMIs. MiXCR, run by TCRdb on the 5' RACE reads, gives a single entry per CDR3 protein. The top ten hold roughly 2.3% of the sample, which has about 190,000 distinct CDR3 sequences, roughly 18% seen once. The CDR3 spans 15 residues. V shed 5 bases and J shed 4 bases, with 17 bases lying between them. Germline V gene lookup returns CDR1 SEHNR and CDR2 FQNEAQ (reference sequence). The receptor comes from an adult woman who had mild COVID-19 (a few samples of this study predate the infection). Cell type and time point are not known. The sample consisted of PBMCs or a T cell subset sorted from them (not recorded which). The rearrangement uses TRBV7-9 and TRBJ1-2, with D unresolved. The chain's CDR3 is CASSPSGHESYGYTF. The CDR3 bases are TGTGCCAGCAGCCCATCGGGTCACGAGAGCTATGGCTACACCTTC.